This TCR beta chain was recovered during a study of blood T cell repertoires in COVID-19. For the study at large: PBMCs, B-cell-depleted T cells, or T cells provided the cDNA or gDNA that made up the material.

This CDR3 comprises 14 residues. As processed by the authors: Nucleated cell number was recorded as an estimate derived from reference gene primer amplification. Sequencing used immunoSEQ multiplex PCR; TCRdb keeps in-frame clones, though not all of them. The V and J calls and the clone size are those of that table, but D and trimming were determined from the DNA. The table has fewer than 250,000 clones, about nine tenths seen once. This rearrangement joins TRBV21-1 to TRBJ1-2. TRBV21-1 is a recognized pseudogene. Sequenced input: peripheral blood. The TCR comes from a man between 25 and 39 years old with COVID-19, enrolled during active disease. The CDR3 region is CASSTTRRRYGYTF. CDR3 DNA: TGTGCCAGCAGCACCACCCGGAGACGCTATGGCTACACCTTC.